Listed here are 21 T cell receptor beta chains from one sample, sequenced in a study of identical twins. One entry per CDR3 protein results from TCRdb running MiXCR on the 5' RACE reads. The table records 450,000 to 650,000 distinct CDR3 sequences, 13% to 15% of them present only once. The same sample was also used in a study of yellow fever vaccine responses in identical twins.

Sample: CD4+ T cells sorted from blood. The source of these receptors is a young woman in good health.

This clonotype was seen at least ten times. V is TRBV12-3 or TRBV12-4 and J is TRBJ2-2; D ambiguous. The V gene lost 10 bases and the J gene lost 1 base, with 7 bases spanning the gap. CDR3 length: 12 residues. CDR3 sequence (DNA): TGTGCCACTCGACGGAACACCGGGGAGCTGTTTTTT. Residues: CATRRNTGELFF.

The rearrangement joins TRBV9 to TRBJ2-1; 8 nucleotides align to TRBD1. The CDR3 runs to 16 residues. The germline V gene has CDR1 SGDLS and CDR2 YYNGEE. Trimming removed 5 bases from V and 0 bases from J; junction bases left unmatched: 7. The chain's CDR3 is CASSARDRTSYNEQFF. In DNA form, the CDR3 reads TGTGCCAGCAGTGCTAGGGACAGGACCTCCTACAATGAGCAGTTCTTC.

The chain links TRBV5-1 to TRBJ2-1; the match to TRBD2 covers 13 bases. The germline V gene encodes CDR1 SGHRS and CDR2 YFSETQ. This CDR3 contains 17 residues. Losses at the gene ends were 4 bases for V and 9 bases for J; bases not matched to a gene: 13. The CDR3 protein is CASSLGTSGTSRGEQFF. The DNA for the CDR3 is TGCGCCAGCAGCCTTGGGACTAGCGGGACGAGCCGGGGTGAGCAGTTCTTC.

This clonotype came up a few times. The chain links TRBV14 to TRBJ2-7, with D maybe TRBD1 (6 bases). The germline CDR1 and CDR2 sequences are SGHDN and FVKESK. The V end was cut by 1 base, the J end by 3 bases, with 25 bases between. This CDR3 is 19 amino acids long. CDR3 in DNA: TGTGCCAGCAGCCAAGCGTACCCGACCGGGACACGAATTCTCTACGAGCAGTACTTC. It yields the protein CASSQAYPTGTRILYEQYF.

This clonotype was observed at least ten times. This CDR3 is CASSRGQGDYGYTF. In DNA form, the CDR3 reads TGTGCCAGCAGCCGGGGACAGGGTGACTATGGCTACACCTTC. The J gene is TRBJ1-2, the V gene TRBV5-6; TRBD1 agrees at 9 bases. Germline V lookup: CDR1 SGHDT, CDR2 YYEEEE. The J segment lost 3 bases and the V segment lost 4 bases, leaving 4 bases of the junction unmatched. The CDR3 consists of 14 residues.

Of note for this clonotype: One junction end disagrees with the germline gene, perhaps due to a read error. The chain couples TRBV7-2 to TRBJ1-2; TRBD1 is a possible D gene (6 bases). This CDR3 has 11 residues. The germline gives CDR1 SGHTA, CDR2 FQGNSA. CDR3 protein: CASSSDRDTSF. Here the CDR3 DNA reads TGTGCCAGCAGCTCCGATCGGGACACCAGCTTC.

The CDR3 DNA sequence: TGTGCCAGCAGTGACGACAGTTCCTACAATGAGCAGTTCTTC. Translated, it gives CASSDDSSYNEQFF. The chain has TRBV6-4 and TRBJ2-1, with a possible D match to TRBD1 (5 bases). Germline V CDR1 and CDR2: MRHNA, SNTAGT. This CDR3 has 14 residues. The germline V and J ends were trimmed by 2 bases and 1 base, with 6 bases remaining between them.

This clonotype was seen a handful of times. The chain combines TRBV7-2 with TRBJ2-1, with D perhaps matching TRBD2 (5 bases). The CDR3 is made up of 17 amino acids. With 0 bases removed from V and 3 bases from J, the gap between germline ends came to 15 bases. Germline values: CDR1 SGHTA, CDR2 FQGNSA. CDR3 region: CASSLAHAGSVYNEQFF. The CDR3 DNA sequence: TGTGCCAGCAGCTTAGCCCATGCGGGTTCGGTCTACAATGAGCAGTTCTTC.

V is TRBV7-2 and J is TRBJ2-7; 13 nucleotides agree with TRBD2. Germline CDR1 is SGHTA and CDR2 is FQGNSA. Trimming took 4 bases from V and 4 from J; bases not matched to a gene: 4. The CDR3 has 15 amino acids. CDR3 protein: CASSSWTSGSYEQYF. CDR3 DNA: TGTGCCAGCAGCTCGTGGACTAGCGGGAGTTACGAGCAGTACTTC.

This sequence joins TRBV20-1 and TRBJ2-1; TRBD1 matches 12 bases. Trimming cost V 3 bases and J 7 bases; bases outside gene matches: 4. The CDR3 has 14 amino acids. Germline loops: CDR1 DFQATT, CDR2 SNEGSKA (reference sequence). CDR3: CSASRDRGRNEQFF. DNA for the CDR3: TGCAGTGCTAGTAGGGACAGGGGGCGAAATGAGCAGTTCTTC.

The chain recombines TRBV28 with TRBJ1-2; no clear D. Germline V lookup: CDR1 MDHEN, CDR2 SYDVKM. This CDR3 region has 15 residues. V was trimmed by 10 bases and J by 5 bases, leaving 23 bases between them. The CDR3 DNA reads as TGTGCCACCCGCCGGGCGCTCTTTAACCCGTATGGCTACACCTTC. This gives the protein CATRRALFNPYGYTF.

This chain links TRBV7-8 with TRBJ2-1; 9 bases are shared with TRBD1. The CDR3 is 19 amino acids. The V gene end was trimmed by 5 bases and the J gene end by 2 bases; junction bases not matched to a gene: 16. Germline CDR1 reads SGHVS; CDR2 reads FQNEAQ. CDR3 region: CASSHKTGGAQWAYNEQFF. The CDR3 nucleotides read TGTGCCAGCAGCCATAAAACAGGGGGCGCACAGTGGGCCTACAATGAGCAGTTCTTC.

The gene calls are TRBV11-2 and TRBJ2-5; 9 positions match TRBD1. Trimming cost V 5 bases and J 4 bases; bases outside gene matches: 11. CDR3 size: 16 residues. Germline assignment: CDR1 SGHAT and CDR2 FQNNGV. The CDR3 sequence: CASSPAGGTGLETQYF. CDR3 DNA: TGTGCCAGCAGCCCAGCGGGTGGGACAGGGTTAGAGACCCAGTACTTC.

This clonotype appeared a few times. V is TRBV29-1 and J is TRBJ1-1, with TRBD1 matching 7 bases. Germline V gives CDR1 SQVTM, CDR2 ANQGSEA. After removal of 6 bases from V and 9 bases from J, the junction contained 4 bases not matched to a gene. CDR3 length equals 10 residues. The CDR3 DNA is TGCAGCGTAGGGGGCCTCCAAGCTTTCTTT. Its protein product is CSVGGLQAFF.

Only a few counts were recorded for this clonotype. The V call is TRBV20-1, the J call TRBJ2-2, with 9 bases identical to TRBD2. This CDR3 spans 14 amino acids. Looked up from germline, CDR1 is DFQATT and CDR2 is SNEGSKA (reference sequence). Germline trimming cut 4 bases from V and 5 bases from J; bases unmatched to any gene: 5. CDR3 amino acids: CSAIRREGTGELFF. CDR3 sequence (DNA): TGCAGTGCTATTCGGCGGGAGGGTACCGGGGAGCTGTTTTTT.

The rearrangement links TRBV5-5 to TRBJ2-2; the D is unclear. Germline CDR1 and CDR2: SGHKS and YYEKEE (reference sequence). The CDR3 has 12 residues. V lost 6 bases, J lost 1 base, and 4 bases lay in between. The CDR3 DNA follows: TGTGCCAGCAAAATGAACACCGGGGAGCTGTTTTTT. Translating it yields CASKMNTGELFF. The full variable domain, with the rest looked up from reference TRBV5-5 and TRBJ2-2, is DAGVTQSPTHLIKTRGQQVTLRCSPISGHKSVSWYQQVLGQGPQFIFQYYEKEERGRGNFPDRFSARQFPNYSSELNVNALLLGDSALYLCASKMNTGELFFGEGSRLTVL.

The CDR3 spells CASSPQGLVNSPLHF. The CDR3, as DNA: TGTGCCAGCAGCCCCCAGGGGTTAGTCAATTCACCCCTCCACTTT. V and J are TRBV5-8 and TRBJ1-6; the D gene is possibly TRBD1 (6 bases). This CDR3 is built from 15 residues. CDR1 is SGHTS and CDR2 is YDEGEE in the germline V gene. Trimming took 4 bases from V and 7 from J, leaving 15 bases between them.

This clonotype was counted a few times. The J gene is TRBJ2-1, the V gene TRBV4-1, with TRBD2 matching over 13 bases. V lost 0 bases to trimming and J lost 0 bases; unmatched junction nucleotides: 8. The germline CDR1 and CDR2 sequences are MGHRA and YSYEKL. The CDR3 consists of 20 residues. The DNA for the CDR3 is TGCGCCAGCAGCCAAGACCCGGGACTAGCGGGGATCAACTCCTACAATGAGCAGTTCTTC. Translated: CASSQDPGLAGINSYNEQFF.

V and J are TRBV3-1 and TRBJ2-1; no clear D gene. CDR1 and CDR2 from the germline V gene are LGHDT and YNNKEL (reference sequence). V was pared by 0 bases and J by 5 bases, with 14 bases between. This CDR3 spans 16 amino acids. CDR3 amino acids: CASSQDWSVRDNEQFF. As DNA, the CDR3 is TGTGCCAGCAGCCAAGATTGGTCAGTCCGAGACAATGAGCAGTTCTTC.

This clonotype showed up just a few times. The chain couples TRBV5-1 to TRBJ2-3, with 7 bases fitting TRBD1. Trimming took 2 bases from V and 1 from J; bases not matched to a gene: 13. Germline V CDR1 and CDR2: SGHRS, YFSETQ. There are 18 residues in the CDR3. Here the CDR3 reads CASSFRLSGGSGTDTQYF. The CDR3 nucleotides are TGCGCCAGCAGCTTCCGGCTTTCAGGGGGAAGTGGCACAGATACGCAGTATTTT.

The chain joins TRBV28 to TRBJ2-1; 11 positions agree with TRBD2. Germline trimming cut 5 bases from V and 4 bases from J; bases unmatched to any gene: 7. This CDR3 region has 16 residues. Looked up from germline, CDR1 is MDHEN and CDR2 is SYDVKM. This chain's CDR3 is CASSISGRAQYNEQFF. The CDR3 nucleotides are TGTGCCAGCAGTATTAGCGGGAGGGCCCAATACAATGAGCAGTTCTTC.